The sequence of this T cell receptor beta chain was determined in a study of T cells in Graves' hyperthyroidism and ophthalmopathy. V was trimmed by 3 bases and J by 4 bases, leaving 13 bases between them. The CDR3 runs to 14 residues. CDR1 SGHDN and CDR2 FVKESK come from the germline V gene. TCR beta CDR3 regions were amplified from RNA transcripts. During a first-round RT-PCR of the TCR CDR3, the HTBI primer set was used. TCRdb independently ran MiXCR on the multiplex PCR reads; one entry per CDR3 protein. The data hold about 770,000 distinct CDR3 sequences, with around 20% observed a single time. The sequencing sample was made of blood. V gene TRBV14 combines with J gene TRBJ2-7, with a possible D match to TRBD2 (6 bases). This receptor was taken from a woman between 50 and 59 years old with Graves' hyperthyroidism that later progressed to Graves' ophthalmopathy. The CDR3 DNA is TGTGCCAGCAGCCATGTGACTAGTAGTTACGAGCAGTACTTC. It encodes CASSHVTSSYEQYF.